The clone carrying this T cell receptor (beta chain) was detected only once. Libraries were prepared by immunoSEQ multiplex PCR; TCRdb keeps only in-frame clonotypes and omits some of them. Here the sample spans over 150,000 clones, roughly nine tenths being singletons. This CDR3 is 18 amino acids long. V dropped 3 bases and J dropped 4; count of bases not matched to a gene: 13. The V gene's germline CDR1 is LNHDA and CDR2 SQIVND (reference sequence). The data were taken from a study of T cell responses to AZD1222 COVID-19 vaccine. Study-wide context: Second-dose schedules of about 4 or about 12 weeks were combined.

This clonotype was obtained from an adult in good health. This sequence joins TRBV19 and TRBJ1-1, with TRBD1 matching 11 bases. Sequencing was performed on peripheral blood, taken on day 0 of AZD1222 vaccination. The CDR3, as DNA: TGTGCCAGTAGTATGAACGGACAGGGGGCCGCCGGGAGCACTGAAGCTTTCTTT. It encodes CASSMNGQGAAGSTEAFF.